This TCR beta chain is from a study of shared clonotypes between healthy human individuals. Study-wide background: Each donor had three CD4 naive, three CD4 memory, two CD8 naive and one CD8 memory plate. Study-wide results and limits: Memory subsets generally showed lower estimated richness than naive subsets.

Each replicate PCR on the sorted subsets used about 0.2 ug DNA (approximately 33,000 T cell genomes). Produced via immunoSEQ multiplex PCR; TCRdb's table is partial and in-frame only. In the table there are about 1,900,000 clones, over 85% of which are singletons. The V gene's germline CDR1 is ENHRY and CDR2 SYGVKD. The CDR3 runs 10 residues. With V trimmed by 10 bases and J by 8 bases, 2 bases remained unmatched. CD45RO-negative cells were positively selected for CCR7, leaving out terminally differentiated effector memory CD45RA+ cells. With respect to this clone: The antigen is undetermined.

Sequenced input: naive CD8+ T cells sorted from blood. The rearrangement uses TRBV10-3 and TRBJ1-1; 9 bases are a match to TRBD1. This sequence originates from a young man in good health. CDR3 residues: CASGTGEAFF. CDR3 nucleotide sequence: TGTGCCAGCGGGACAGGGGAAGCTTTCTTT.